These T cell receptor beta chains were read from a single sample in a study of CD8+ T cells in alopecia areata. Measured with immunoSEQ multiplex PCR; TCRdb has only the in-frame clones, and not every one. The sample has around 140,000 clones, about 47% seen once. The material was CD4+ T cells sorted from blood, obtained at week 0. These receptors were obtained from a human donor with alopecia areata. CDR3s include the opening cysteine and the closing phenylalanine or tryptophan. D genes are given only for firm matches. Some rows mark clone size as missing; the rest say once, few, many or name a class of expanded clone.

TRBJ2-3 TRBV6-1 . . CASSERQYF TGTGCCAGCAGTGAACGGCAGTATTTT
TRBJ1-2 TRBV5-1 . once CASSLEGRGGYTF TGCGCCAGCAGCTTGGAGGGTAGAGGTGGCTACACCTTC
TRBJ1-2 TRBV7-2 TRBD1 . CASSLRQGYGYTF TGTGCCAGCAGCTTAAGACAGGGATATGGCTACACCTTC
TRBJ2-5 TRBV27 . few CASSNLGRRGYQETQYF TGTGCCAGCAGCAATCTAGGACGACGGGGATACCAAGAGACCCAGTACTTC
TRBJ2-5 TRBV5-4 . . CASSLLRGPQETQYF TGTGCCAGCAGCCTGCTCCGGGGGCCTCAGGAGACCCAGTACTTC
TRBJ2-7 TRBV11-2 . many CASSLGLGRDTSYEQYF TGTGCCAGCAGCTTAGGTTTGGGCAGGGATACCTCCTACGAGCAGTACTTC
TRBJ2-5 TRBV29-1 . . CSAGRGTPETQYF TGCAGCGCTGGACGCGGGACCCCAGAGACCCAGTACTTC
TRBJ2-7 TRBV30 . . CAWGRNYEQYF TGTGCCTGGGGCCGGAACTACGAGCAGTACTTC
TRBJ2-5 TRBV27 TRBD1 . CASSKRSTGVQETQYF TGTGCCAGCAGTAAACGCTCCACAGGGGTCCAAGAGACCCAGTACTTC
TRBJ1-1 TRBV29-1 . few CSAFVVSGTEAFF TGCAGCGCGTTCGTGGTTTCGGGCACTGAAGCTTTCTTT
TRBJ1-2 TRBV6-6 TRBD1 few CASTGQGASGYTF TGTGCCAGCACCGGACAGGGGGCGAGCGGCTACACCTTC
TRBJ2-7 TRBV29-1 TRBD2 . CSVAGRGRSYEQYF TGCAGCGTTGCGGGCCGCGGGAGGTCCTACGAGCAGTACTTC
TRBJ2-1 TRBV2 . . CASSYYNEQFF TGTGCCAGTTCTTACTACAATGAGCAGTTCTTC
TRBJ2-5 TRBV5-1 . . CASSDLETQYF TGCGCCAGCAGCGACCTAGAGACCCAGTACTTC
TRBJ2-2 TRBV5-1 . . CASSSPEGAAGELFF TGCGCCAGCAGCTCACCGGAGGGGGCAGCCGGGGAGCTGTTTTTT
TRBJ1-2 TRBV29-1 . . CSDLSGNYGYTF TGCAGCGATCTGTCAGGGAACTATGGCTACACCTTC
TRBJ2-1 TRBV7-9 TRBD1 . CASSLGDRVYNEQFF TGTGCCAGCAGCTTGGGGGACAGGGTCTACAATGAGCAGTTCTTC
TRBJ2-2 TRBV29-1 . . CSTQNTGELFF TGCAGCACACAGAACACCGGGGAGCTGTTTTTT
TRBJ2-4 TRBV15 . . CATSRYSGNIQYF TGTGCCACCAGCAGATATTCCGGAAACATTCAGTACTTC
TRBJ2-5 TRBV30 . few CAWSGRIRETQYF TGTGCCTGGAGTGGGCGGATTCGGGAGACCCAGTACTTC
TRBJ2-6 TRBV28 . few CASSIRFSGANVLTF TGTGCCAGCAGTATAAGGTTCTCTGGGGCCAACGTCCTGACTTTC
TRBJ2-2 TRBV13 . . CASSFSGTNTGELFF TGTGCCAGCAGCTTCTCAGGAACTAACACCGGGGAGCTGTTTTTT
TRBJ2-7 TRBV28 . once CASSRALGTAAF TGTGCCAGCAGTCGGGCGTTGGGGACTGCGGCATTC
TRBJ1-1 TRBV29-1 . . CSVEQTLNTEAFF TGCAGCGTTGAGCAGACATTGAACACTGAAGCTTTCTTT
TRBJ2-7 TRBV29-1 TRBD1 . CSVERDRGGEQYF TGCAGCGTTGAAAGGGACAGGGGCGGCGAGCAGTACTTC
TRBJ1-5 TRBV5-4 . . CASSPTPETNQPQHF TGTGCCAGCAGCCCGACCCCTGAGACGAATCAGCCCCAGCATTTT
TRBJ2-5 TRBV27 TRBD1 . CASSLNAGGWETQYF TGTGCCAGCAGTTTAAATGCAGGGGGCTGGGAGACCCAGTACTTC
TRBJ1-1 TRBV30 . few CAWKGENTEAFF TGTGCCTGGAAGGGGGAGAACACTGAAGCTTTCTTT
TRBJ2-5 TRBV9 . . CASSYGTAQETQYF TGTGCCAGCAGCTATGGGACGGCCCAAGAGACCCAGTACTTC
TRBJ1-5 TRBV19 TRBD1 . CASTGDRGKYQPQHF TGTGCCAGTACTGGGGACAGGGGAAAATATCAGCCCCAGCATTTT
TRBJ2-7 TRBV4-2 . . CASSLSLRSGAYEQYF TGTGCCAGCAGCCTCTCACTCAGATCAGGGGCGTACGAGCAGTACTTC
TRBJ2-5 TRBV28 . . CASSPSGKSQETQYF TGTGCCAGCAGCCCCTCCGGGAAATCTCAAGAGACCCAGTACTTC
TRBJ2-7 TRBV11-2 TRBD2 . CASSHSGRISEQYF TGTGCCAGCAGCCACAGCGGGAGGATAAGTGAGCAGTACTTC
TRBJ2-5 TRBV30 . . CAWSVGHSPGETQYF TGTGCCTGGAGTGTAGGACACAGCCCTGGGGAGACCCAGTACTTC
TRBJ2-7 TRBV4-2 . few CASSQELVGYEQYF TGTGCCAGCAGCCAAGAACTAGTCGGGTACGAGCAGTACTTC
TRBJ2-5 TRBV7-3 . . CASSLLGTASQETQYF TGTGCCAGCAGCTTATTGGGGACGGCTTCACAAGAGACCCAGTACTTC
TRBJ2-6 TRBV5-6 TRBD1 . CASSLTGTGANVLTF TGTGCCAGCAGCCTGACAGGGACTGGGGCCAACGTCCTGACTTTC
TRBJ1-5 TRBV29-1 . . CSVLSFSTQHF TGCAGCGTTCTATCATTTTCGACCCAGCATTTT
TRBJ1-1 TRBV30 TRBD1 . CAWSVQTGLSAFF TGTGCCTGGAGTGTACAGACAGGGTTATCGGCTTTCTTT
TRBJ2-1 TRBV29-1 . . CSVDRGSYNEQFF TGCAGCGTTGACAGGGGATCCTACAATGAGCAGTTCTTC
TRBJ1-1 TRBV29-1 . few CSATGGLEAFF TGCAGCGCCACCGGTGGGTTAGAAGCTTTCTTT
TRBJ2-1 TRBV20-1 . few CSARTYNEQFF TGCAGTGCCCGGACCTACAATGAGCAGTTCTTC
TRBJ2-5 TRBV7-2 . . CASSLGPEETQYF TGTGCCAGCAGTTTGGGCCCCGAAGAGACCCAGTACTTC
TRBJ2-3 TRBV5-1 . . CASSFVLRGPSTDTQYF TGCGCCAGCAGCTTTGTCCTTAGGGGTCCTAGCACAGATACGCAGTATTTT
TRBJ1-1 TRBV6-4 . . CASSNIVGSEAFF TGTGCCAGCAGTAACATAGTGGGCTCTGAAGCTTTCTTT